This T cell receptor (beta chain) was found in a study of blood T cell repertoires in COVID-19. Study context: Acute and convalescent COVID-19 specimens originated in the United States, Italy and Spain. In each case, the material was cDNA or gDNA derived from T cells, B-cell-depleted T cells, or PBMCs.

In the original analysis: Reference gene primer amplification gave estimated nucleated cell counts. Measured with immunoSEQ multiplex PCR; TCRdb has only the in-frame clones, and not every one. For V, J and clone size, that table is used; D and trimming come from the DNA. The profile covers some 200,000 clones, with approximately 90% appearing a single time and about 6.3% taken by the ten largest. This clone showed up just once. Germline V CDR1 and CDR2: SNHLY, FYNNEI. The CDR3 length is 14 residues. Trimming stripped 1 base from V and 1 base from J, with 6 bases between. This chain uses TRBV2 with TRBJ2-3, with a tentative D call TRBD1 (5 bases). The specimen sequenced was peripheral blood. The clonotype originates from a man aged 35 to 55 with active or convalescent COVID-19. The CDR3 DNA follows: TGTGCCAGCAGTGAAGGGGGCGGCACAGATACGCAGTATTTT. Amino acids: CASSEGGGTDTQYF.